This T cell receptor beta chain was recorded in a study of human T cells and chemical hapten exposure. Across the whole study: Patients were given diphenylcyclopropenone on the scalp weekly across the approximately 25-week study.

Regarding time point: patch test 1, 2 weeks after DPC sensitization. As for treatment: therapeutic diphenylcyclopropenone sensitization with weekly scalp DPC. Suited to DPC and affected by alopecia, the donors ranged from 18 to 70 years old. During construction of the library, unique molecular identifiers were attached to individual cDNA molecules for quantitative, reproducible TCR counting. One entry per CDR3 protein, called by TCRdb with MiXCR from the RACE reads. Of fewer than 130,000 distinct CDR3 sequences listed, 11% were seen once; the top ten hold approximately 3.5%. The material sequenced was whole blood, taken in connection with sensitization to the hapten diphenylcyclopropenone (DPC). The sequence derives from a woman between 40 and 50 years old with alopecia areata. Some clones in this sample may be carry-over from other donors' samples.

The DNA of the CDR3 is TGTGCCAGCAGCTTATGGACACTTGGAAACACCATATATTTT. Translation: CASSLWTLGNTIYF. The V and J genes are TRBV5-6 and TRBJ1-3, with a weak D call TRBD1 (5 bases). V gave up 2 bases and J gave up 3 bases, with 9 bases separating them. Germline CDR1 reads SGHDT; CDR2 reads YYEEEE. The CDR3 contains 14 residues. Full variable domain (rest looked up from reference TRBV5-6 and TRBJ1-3): DAGVTQSPTHLIKTRGQQVTLRCSPKSGHDTVSWYQQALGQGPQFIFQYYEEEERQRGNFPDRFSGHQFPNYSSELNVNALLLGDSALYLCASSLWTLGNTIYFGEGSWLTVV.